A selection of T cell receptor beta chains follows, all from one sample in a study of cytomegalovirus exposure and HLA in healthy donors. Repertoires were generated with immunoSEQ multiplex PCR, while TCRdb's copy carries only in-frame clones and drops some. Among 150,000 to 200,000 clones listed, over 75% were seen once. The sequencing sample was made of PBMCs. These TCRs come from a woman aged 25 to 39 in good health and CMV-seronegative. The CDR3 runs from the conserved cysteine through the conserved F or W. D genes are given only for firm matches. Rows may omit the clone size; those that give it use once, few, many or a size class.

J gene: TRBJ2-7
D gene: .
V gene: TRBV9
clone size: few
CDR3 DNA: TGTGCCAGCAGCCCCCGGGGTGGGGATTCCGAGCAGTACTTC
CDR3 protein: CASSPRGGDSEQYF

J gene: TRBJ1-2
D gene: TRBD1
V gene: TRBV2
clone size: once
CDR3 DNA: TGTGCCAGCAGGGAAATCGGACAGGGGACGAACTATGGCTACACCTTC
CDR3 protein: CASREIGQGTNYGYTF

J gene: TRBJ1-1
D gene: TRBD1
V gene: TRBV9
clone size: .
CDR3 DNA: TGTGCCAGCAGCGTAGCTAAAACAGGGGGAGTGAACACTGAAGCTTTCTTT
CDR3 protein: CASSVAKTGGVNTEAFF

J gene: TRBJ1-1
D gene: TRBD1
V gene: TRBV9
clone size: .
CDR3 DNA: TGTGCCAGCAGCGAGGATGGGACAGGGGATGAAGCTTTCTTT
CDR3 protein: CASSEDGTGDEAFF

J gene: TRBJ1-5
D gene: .
V gene: TRBV10-3
clone size: .
CDR3 DNA: TGTGCCATCAGTGAGTCGAAGGGGGTACAGGGAGGCAATCAGCCCCAGCATTTT
CDR3 protein: CAISESKGVQGGNQPQHF

J gene: TRBJ1-5
D gene: .
V gene: TRBV7-2
clone size: .
CDR3 DNA: TGTGCCAGCAGCTTAAGGGCACAGGAGAATCAGCCCCAGCATTTT
CDR3 protein: CASSLRAQENQPQHF

J gene: TRBJ2-7
D gene: .
V gene: TRBV7-2
clone size: .
CDR3 DNA: TGTGCCAGCAGCCTCCGGGGTGTAGGTTACGAGCAGTACTTC
CDR3 protein: CASSLRGVGYEQYF

J gene: TRBJ2-1
D gene: .
V gene: TRBV7-3
clone size: .
CDR3 DNA: TGTGCCAGCAGCTTACTAGCGACCTATTCGGAGCAGTTCTTC
CDR3 protein: CASSLLATYSEQFF

J gene: TRBJ2-7
D gene: .
V gene: TRBV5-1
clone size: .
CDR3 DNA: TGCGCCAGCAGCAGGGGGGGGCGGTTGGACGAGCAGTACTTC
CDR3 protein: CASSRGGRLDEQYF

J gene: TRBJ1-2
D gene: TRBD1
V gene: TRBV10-3
clone size: .
CDR3 DNA: TGTGCCATCAGGGGGACAGGGGGCAGTAGCTATGGCTACACCTTC
CDR3 protein: CAIRGTGGSSYGYTF

J gene: TRBJ2-6
D gene: .
V gene: TRBV5-1
clone size: .
CDR3 DNA: TGCGCCAGCAGCACCCGCTTGTCTCCCTTAACAGGTGGGGCCAACGTCCTGACTTTC
CDR3 protein: CASSTRLSPLTGGANVLTF

J gene: TRBJ1-4
D gene: TRBD1
V gene: TRBV28
clone size: .
CDR3 DNA: TGTGCCAGCGCCGTGGGACAGGTATATGAAAAACTGTTTTTT
CDR3 protein: CASAVGQVYEKLFF

J gene: TRBJ1-1
D gene: .
V gene: TRBV7-9
clone size: .
CDR3 DNA: TGTGCCAGCACCCAAGGACACCCCCGAACAGGCACTGAAGCTTTCTTT
CDR3 protein: CASTQGHPRTGTEAFF

J gene: TRBJ1-1
D gene: TRBD1
V gene: TRBV7-8
clone size: .
CDR3 DNA: TGTGCCAGCAGCATAAGACAGGGTTCCACTGAAGCTTTCTTT
CDR3 protein: CASSIRQGSTEAFF

J gene: TRBJ1-5
D gene: .
V gene: TRBV4-1
clone size: .
CDR3 DNA: TGCGCCAGCAGCCAAGATGCGGGCTGGTCCCAGCATTTT
CDR3 protein: CASSQDAGWSQHF

J gene: TRBJ1-5
D gene: TRBD1
V gene: TRBV4-1
clone size: .
CDR3 DNA: TGCGCCAGCAGCCGCTCCGGGACAGGGACCCTCGCGGGCAATCAGCCCCAGCATTTT
CDR3 protein: CASSRSGTGTLAGNQPQHF

J gene: TRBJ2-7
D gene: TRBD2
V gene: TRBV11-2
clone size: .
CDR3 DNA: TGTGCCAGCAGCGGCAGGCGGGGGGCCCACTCCTACGAGCAGTACTTC
CDR3 protein: CASSGRRGAHSYEQYF

J gene: TRBJ1-5
D gene: TRBD1
V gene: TRBV6-1
clone size: .
CDR3 DNA: TGTGCCAGCAGTCTTCCAGGGGGCGGGCAGCCCCAGCATTTT
CDR3 protein: CASSLPGGGQPQHF

J gene: TRBJ1-2
D gene: TRBD1
V gene: TRBV4-3
clone size: .
CDR3 DNA: TGCGCCAGCAGCCGCCGGGGACAGGGACGGAACTATGGCTACACCTTC
CDR3 protein: CASSRRGQGRNYGYTF

J gene: TRBJ2-7
D gene: TRBD2
V gene: TRBV27
clone size: .
CDR3 DNA: TGTGCCAGCAGTGGCCTAGCGGACCCCCACGAGCAGTACTTC
CDR3 protein: CASSGLADPHEQYF

J gene: TRBJ1-2
D gene: TRBD1
V gene: TRBV6-1
clone size: .
CDR3 DNA: TGTGCCAGCAGTGAACTTTATCGCGCAGGGGGCCGCGGCTACACCTTC
CDR3 protein: CASSELYRAGGRGYTF

J gene: TRBJ1-1
D gene: TRBD1
V gene: TRBV18
clone size: few
CDR3 DNA: TGTGCCAGCTCTCCGCCCGGGACAGGATTCGGCACTGAAGCTTTCTTT
CDR3 protein: CASSPPGTGFGTEAFF

J gene: TRBJ2-2
D gene: .
V gene: TRBV28
clone size: .
CDR3 DNA: TGTGCCAGCAGTCCTTCCAGACAGACGGAGAACACCGGGGAGCTGTTTTTT
CDR3 protein: CASSPSRQTENTGELFF

J gene: TRBJ2-4
D gene: TRBD1
V gene: TRBV5-4
clone size: .
CDR3 DNA: TGTGCCAGCAGCTTGCGGGGGACAGGGCCCTTAGCCAAAAACATTCAGTACTTC
CDR3 protein: CASSLRGTGPLAKNIQYF

J gene: TRBJ1-2
D gene: TRBD1
V gene: TRBV5-6
clone size: .
CDR3 DNA: TGTGCCAGCAGCTTCTGGGACAGGGAAAACTATGGCTACCCCTTC
CDR3 protein: CASSFWDRENYGYPF

J gene: TRBJ2-3
D gene: .
V gene: TRBV28
clone size: few
CDR3 DNA: TGTGCCAGCAGGACAGATAACACAGATACGCAGTATTTT
CDR3 protein: CASRTDNTDTQYF

J gene: TRBJ1-3
D gene: .
V gene: TRBV2
clone size: few
CDR3 DNA: TGTGCCAGCAGTGAGACGACGGGAATTGGAAACACCATATATTTT
CDR3 protein: CASSETTGIGNTIYF

J gene: TRBJ1-2
D gene: TRBD1
V gene: TRBV5-4
clone size: .
CDR3 DNA: TGTGCCAGCAGCGCGACAGGGGTCTATGGCTACACCTTC
CDR3 protein: CASSATGVYGYTF

J gene: TRBJ2-7
D gene: .
V gene: TRBV6-6
clone size: few
CDR3 DNA: TGTGCCAGCAGTTACGGACCGCAGGGGCGATCCTACGAGCAGTACTTC
CDR3 protein: CASSYGPQGRSYEQYF

J gene: TRBJ2-5
D gene: .
V gene: TRBV30
clone size: .
CDR3 DNA: TGTGCCTGGGGGAGCCAAGAGACCCAGTACTTC
CDR3 protein: CAWGSQETQYF

J gene: TRBJ1-1
D gene: .
V gene: TRBV5-1
clone size: .
CDR3 DNA: TGCGCCAGCAGCTTGCTCCCAGGGGTTAACACTGAAGCTTTCTTT
CDR3 protein: CASSLLPGVNTEAFF

J gene: TRBJ2-2
D gene: TRBD1
V gene: TRBV6-1
clone size: .
CDR3 DNA: TGTGCCAGCAGTGAACGAATGGCAGGGGGCTATGAGCTGTTTTTT
CDR3 protein: CASSERMAGGYELFF

J gene: TRBJ2-7
D gene: TRBD1
V gene: TRBV27
clone size: .
CDR3 DNA: TGTGCCAGCAGGCCCGGACAGGGGACCTACGAGCAGTACTTC
CDR3 protein: CASRPGQGTYEQYF

J gene: TRBJ2-7
D gene: TRBD2
V gene: TRBV27
clone size: .
CDR3 DNA: TGTGCCAGCAGTCCCGAACCACCCGGGAGGGGTAGGGCCCACCTCCCAATCTACGAGCAGTACTTC
CDR3 protein: CASSPEPPGRGRAHLPIYEQYF

J gene: TRBJ2-3
D gene: TRBD2
V gene: TRBV7-2
clone size: .
CDR3 DNA: TGTGCCAGCAGCTTCGCGGGAGTAGATACGCAGTATTTT
CDR3 protein: CASSFAGVDTQYF

J gene: TRBJ1-3
D gene: .
V gene: TRBV9
clone size: .
CDR3 DNA: TGTGCCAGCAGCGCCCAGGCTGACTCTGGAAACACCATATATTTT
CDR3 protein: CASSAQADSGNTIYF

J gene: TRBJ2-5
D gene: TRBD1
V gene: TRBV2
clone size: .
CDR3 DNA: TGTGCCAGCCTTTGGGGCTTACAGGGGGCCCGAGAGACCCAGTACTTC
CDR3 protein: CASLWGLQGARETQYF

J gene: TRBJ2-5
D gene: TRBD1
V gene: TRBV7-3
clone size: few
CDR3 DNA: TGTGCCAGCAGCTTAGGCGCCCGACAGGGGAGTTTAGGGGAGACCCAGTACTTC
CDR3 protein: CASSLGARQGSLGETQYF

J gene: TRBJ2-3
D gene: .
V gene: TRBV19
clone size: .
CDR3 DNA: TGTGCCAGTGGCGGGACAGATACGCAGTATTTT
CDR3 protein: CASGGTDTQYF

J gene: TRBJ1-3
D gene: .
V gene: TRBV19
clone size: .
CDR3 DNA: TGTGCCAGTAGTATTGTTCCAGGGGAAGGAAACACCATATATTTT
CDR3 protein: CASSIVPGEGNTIYF

J gene: TRBJ1-2
D gene: .
V gene: TRBV7-8
clone size: .
CDR3 DNA: TGTGCCAGCAGCTTTGGCCGTGTTCTCTATGGCTACACCTTC
CDR3 protein: CASSFGRVLYGYTF

J gene: TRBJ1-4
D gene: TRBD1
V gene: TRBV28
clone size: once
CDR3 DNA: TGTGCCAGCAGTCAATTACAGGGGGCTGGGGCTAATGAAAAACTGTTTTTT
CDR3 protein: CASSQLQGAGANEKLFF

J gene: TRBJ2-1
D gene: TRBD2
V gene: TRBV29-1
clone size: .
CDR3 DNA: TGCAGCGTTGAAAGTAGCGGGGTCGGAAATGAGCAGTTCTTC
CDR3 protein: CSVESSGVGNEQFF

J gene: TRBJ1-2
D gene: .
V gene: TRBV9
clone size: .
CDR3 DNA: TGTGCCAGCAGCGTAGGAGGGGGTACCTATGGCTACACCTTC
CDR3 protein: CASSVGGGTYGYTF

J gene: TRBJ1-1
D gene: TRBD1
V gene: TRBV7-2
clone size: .
CDR3 DNA: TGTGCCAGCACCCCCGAAGGACAGGGGACGCCAAAAGCTTTCTTT
CDR3 protein: CASTPEGQGTPKAFF

J gene: TRBJ2-1
D gene: TRBD2
V gene: TRBV9
clone size: .
CDR3 DNA: TGTGCCAGCAGCGAGGTACTAGCGGGAGTTTCTAATGAGCAGTTCTTC
CDR3 protein: CASSEVLAGVSNEQFF

J gene: TRBJ2-2
D gene: TRBD2
V gene: TRBV19
clone size: .
CDR3 DNA: TGTGCCAGTAGGGAACGTTGGGCTAGCGGGGGCCACACCGGGGAGCTGTTTTTT
CDR3 protein: CASRERWASGGHTGELFF

J gene: TRBJ1-2
D gene: .
V gene: TRBV5-6
clone size: .
CDR3 DNA: TGTGCCAGCAGCAAAGTCCAGGCTGGTGGCTACACCTTC
CDR3 protein: CASSKVQAGGYTF

J gene: TRBJ2-1
D gene: TRBD1
V gene: TRBV6-1
clone size: .
CDR3 DNA: TGTGCCAGCAGTGAGGACAGGGAGAAGTACAATGAGCAGTTCTTC
CDR3 protein: CASSEDREKYNEQFF

J gene: TRBJ1-1
D gene: .
V gene: TRBV5-1
clone size: .
CDR3 DNA: TGCGCCAGCAGCCCTAATAACGGGGGTCGGAGTGAAGCTTTCTTT
CDR3 protein: CASSPNNGGRSEAFF

J gene: TRBJ2-5
D gene: .
V gene: TRBV7-3
clone size: .
CDR3 DNA: TGTGCCAGCAGCTTACCAGGGGGGCAAGAGACCCAGTACTTC
CDR3 protein: CASSLPGGQETQYF

J gene: TRBJ2-5
D gene: TRBD1
V gene: TRBV6-1
clone size: .
CDR3 DNA: TGTGCCAGCAGCCTAGGGACAGGGCCCCAAGAGACCCAGTACTTC
CDR3 protein: CASSLGTGPQETQYF